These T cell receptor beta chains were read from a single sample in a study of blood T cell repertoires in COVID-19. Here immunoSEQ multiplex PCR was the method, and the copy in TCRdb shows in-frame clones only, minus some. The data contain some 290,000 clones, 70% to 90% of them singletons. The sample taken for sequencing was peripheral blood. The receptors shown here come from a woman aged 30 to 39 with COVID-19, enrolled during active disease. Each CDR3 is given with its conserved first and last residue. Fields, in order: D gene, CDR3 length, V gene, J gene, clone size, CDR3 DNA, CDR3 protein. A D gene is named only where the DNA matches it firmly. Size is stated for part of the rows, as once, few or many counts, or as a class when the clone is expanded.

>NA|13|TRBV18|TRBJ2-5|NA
TGTGCCAGCTCGTCCGGGCTCGAGGGGACCCAGTACTTC
CASSSGLEGTQYF
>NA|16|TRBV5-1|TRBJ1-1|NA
TGCGCCAGCAGCTTGGGGACAGCTAGTATGAACACTGAAGCTTTCTTT
CASSLGTASMNTEAFF
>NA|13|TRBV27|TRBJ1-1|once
TGTGCCAGCAGTTTCGCGGGGTCCACTGAAGCTTTCTTT
CASSFAGSTEAFF
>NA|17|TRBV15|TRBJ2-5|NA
TGTGCCACCAGCAGAGGGACCCGGGGGGCCCTATCAGAGACCCAGTACTTC
CATSRGTRGALSETQYF
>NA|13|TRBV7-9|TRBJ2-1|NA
TGTGCCAGCAGTCCGGGGGGCCCCCGGTCATGTTTCTTC
CASSPGGPRSCFF
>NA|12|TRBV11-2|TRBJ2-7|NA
TGTGCCAGCAGCTTTTCGGCCTACGAGCAGTACTTC
CASSFSAYEQYF
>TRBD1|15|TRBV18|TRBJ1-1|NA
TGTGCCAGCTCGTATACAGGGGGCTGGGACACTGAAGCTTTCTTT
CASSYTGGWDTEAFF
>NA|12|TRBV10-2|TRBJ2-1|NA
TGCGCCAGCAGTGAGAAGGGGAATGAGCAGTTCTTC
CASSEKGNEQFF
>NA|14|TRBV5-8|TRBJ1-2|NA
TGTGCCAGCAGCTCCGGGCGGGGCGGCTATGGCTACACCTTC
CASSSGRGGYGYTF
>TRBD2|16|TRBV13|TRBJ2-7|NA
TGTGCCAGCTCTCTCCGGAGCGGGGGCCATATATGGAAGCTGTACTTC
CASSLRSGGHIWKLYF
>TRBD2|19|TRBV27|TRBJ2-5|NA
TGTGCCAGCAGTTTTGCCCGCCCGGGACTAGCCCTGGAACAAGAGACCCAGTACTTC
CASSFARPGLALEQETQYF
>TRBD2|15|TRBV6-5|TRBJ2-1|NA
TGTGCCAGCAGTTACTTTAGCGGGGATTACAATGAGCAGTTCTTC
CASSYFSGDYNEQFF
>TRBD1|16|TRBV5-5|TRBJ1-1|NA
TGTGCCAGCAGCTCGAATCGACAGGGGGTGAACACTGAAGCTTTCTTT
CASSSNRQGVNTEAFF
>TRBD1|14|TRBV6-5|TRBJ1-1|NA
TGTGCCAGCAGCACGGGACAGGGGGACACTGAAGCTTTCTTT
CASSTGQGDTEAFF
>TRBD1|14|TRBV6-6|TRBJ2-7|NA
TGTGCCAGCAGTTACGGGACAGGGATATACGAGCAGTACTTC
CASSYGTGIYEQYF
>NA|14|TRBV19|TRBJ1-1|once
TGTGCCAGTAGTCCCCCAGGTCTGAACACTGAAGCTTTCTTT
CASSPPGLNTEAFF
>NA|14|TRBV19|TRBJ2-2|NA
TGTGCCAGTAGTAGACAGTTACTCACCGGGGAGCTGTTTTTT
CASSRQLLTGELFF
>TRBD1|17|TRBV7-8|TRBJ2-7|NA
TGTGCCAGCAGCTTGCCTGAGGACAGGGGTAACTCCTACGAGCAGTACTTC
CASSLPEDRGNSYEQYF
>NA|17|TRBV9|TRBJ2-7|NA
TGTGCCAGCAGCGTAGGAGGGAGCCGGGCCAACTCCTACGAGCAGTACTTC
CASSVGGSRANSYEQYF
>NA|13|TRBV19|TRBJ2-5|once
TGTGCCAGTAGTATCGTTGCGGAAGAGACCCAGTACTTC
CASSIVAEETQYF
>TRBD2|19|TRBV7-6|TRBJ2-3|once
TGTGCCAGCAGCTTAGGGGTACTAGCGGGGGCCCCGTTCACAGATACGCAGTATTTT
CASSLGVLAGAPFTDTQYF
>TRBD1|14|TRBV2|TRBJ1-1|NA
TGTGCCAGCAGTGAAGGGGACAGGGACACTGAAGCTTTCTTT
CASSEGDRDTEAFF
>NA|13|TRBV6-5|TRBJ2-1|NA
TGTGCCAGCAGCCCCCTTGGCCTCACCGAGCAGTTCTTC
CASSPLGLTEQFF
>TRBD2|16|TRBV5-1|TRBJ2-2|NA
TGCGCCAGCAGACATACTAGCGGGGATAACACCGGGGAGCTGTTTTTT
CASRHTSGDNTGELFF
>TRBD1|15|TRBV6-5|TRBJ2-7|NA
TGTGCCAGCAGTATAGGACAGGCGAGCTCCTACGAGCAGTACTTC
CASSIGQASSYEQYF
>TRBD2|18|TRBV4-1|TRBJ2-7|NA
TGCGCCAGCAGCACAACGGGGAGCGGGGGGCCGAGGGAGTACGAGCAGTACTTC
CASSTTGSGGPREYEQYF
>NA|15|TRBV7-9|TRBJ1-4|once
TGTGCCACCATAGCCCCGGTGAGGGGGGGTGAAAAACTGTTTTTT
CATIAPVRGGEKLFF
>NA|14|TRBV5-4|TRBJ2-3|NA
TGTGCCAGCAGTGGTCGGGGATACACAGATACGCAGTATTTT
CASSGRGYTDTQYF
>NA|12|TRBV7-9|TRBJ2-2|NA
TGTGCCAGCAGCTTTGGGGCAGGGGAGCTGTTTTTT
CASSFGAGELFF
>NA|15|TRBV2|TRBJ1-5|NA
TGTGCCAGCATGCGGACAGAGGCCTTCGGACAGCCCCAGCATTTT
CASMRTEAFGQPQHF
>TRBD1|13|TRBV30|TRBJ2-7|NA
TGTGCCTGGAGTACAGGGGGGCACTACGAGCAGTACTTC
CAWSTGGHYEQYF
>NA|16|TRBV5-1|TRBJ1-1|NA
TGCGCCAGCAGTGGTGATACAGGGATGACGAACACTGAAGCTTTCTTT
CASSGDTGMTNTEAFF
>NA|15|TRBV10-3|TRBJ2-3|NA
TGTGCCACATCCACAAGCAGGGGAAACACAGATACGCAGTATTTT
CATSTSRGNTDTQYF
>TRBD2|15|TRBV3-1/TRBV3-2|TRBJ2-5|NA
TGTGCCAGCAGCCAATTGCGGGGGGGAGGAGAGACCCAGTACTTC
CASSQLRGGGETQYF
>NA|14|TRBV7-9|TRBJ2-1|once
TGTGCCAGCAGCTTAACTAGCCAAGGGATTGAGCAGTTCTTC
CASSLTSQGIEQFF
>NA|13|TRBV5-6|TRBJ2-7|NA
TGTGCCAGCAGGGAAGGGACAAACTACGAGCAGTACTTC
CASREGTNYEQYF
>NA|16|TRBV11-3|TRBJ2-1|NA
TGTGCCAGCAGCTTAGGGAGGGGCGGGGGCTACCCCGAGCAGTTCTTC
CASSLGRGGGYPEQFF
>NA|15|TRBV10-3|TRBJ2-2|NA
TGTGCCATCAGTGAAGGAGGGGCGAGCGCCGGGGAGCTGTTTTTT
CAISEGGASAGELFF
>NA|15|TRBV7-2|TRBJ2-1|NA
TGTGCCAGCAGCACCCTGCCGAGGGAATACAATGAGCAGTTCTTC
CASSTLPREYNEQFF
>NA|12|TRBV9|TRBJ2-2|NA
TGTGCCAGCCAAGCGCTGTCCGGGGAGCTGTTTTTT
CASQALSGELFF
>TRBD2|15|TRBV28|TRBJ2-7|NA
TGTGCCAGCGGCCTGACTAGCGCTCTCATTGGCGAGCAGTACTTC
CASGLTSALIGEQYF
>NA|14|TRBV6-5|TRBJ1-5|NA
TGTGCCAGCAGCGGAGAAAGTCGGGGTCAGCCCCAGCATTTT
CASSGESRGQPQHF
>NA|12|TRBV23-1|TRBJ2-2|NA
TGCGCCAGCGGACGACAGCCCGGGGAGCTGTTTTTT
CASGRQPGELFF
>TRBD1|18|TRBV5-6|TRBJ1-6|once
TGTGCCAGCAGCGGGGGGCAGGGGGCCTTCTCCTATAATTCACCCCTCCACTTT
CASSGGQGAFSYNSPLHF
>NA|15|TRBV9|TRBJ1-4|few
TGTGCCAGCAGCGTCGACCCCTCGGGGGATGAAAAACTGTTTTTT
CASSVDPSGDEKLFF
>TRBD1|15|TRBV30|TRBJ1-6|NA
TGTGCCTGGACCCTGGGGGGACAGGGAATTTCACCCCTCCACTTT
CAWTLGGQGISPLHF
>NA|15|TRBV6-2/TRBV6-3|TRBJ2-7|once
TGTGCCAGCAGTACCCGTCCGACAGAAACCTACGAGCAGTACTTC
CASSTRPTETYEQYF
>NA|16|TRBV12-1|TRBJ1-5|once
TGTGCCAGCAGCTCCGAGGTTCCGCCTAGCAATCAGCCCCAGCATTTT
CASSSEVPPSNQPQHF
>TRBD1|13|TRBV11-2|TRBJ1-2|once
TGTGCCAGCAGCCTCCCAGGGGGCTATGGCTACACCTTC
CASSLPGGYGYTF
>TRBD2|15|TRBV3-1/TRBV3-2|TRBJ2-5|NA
TGTGCCAGCAGCCAAGGGACTAGCGGTCAAGAGACCCAGTACTTC
CASSQGTSGQETQYF
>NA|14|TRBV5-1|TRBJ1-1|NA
TGCGCCAGCAGCTTTCAGACAGGGAACACTGAAGCTTTCTTT
CASSFQTGNTEAFF
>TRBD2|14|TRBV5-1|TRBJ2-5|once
TGCGCCAGCAGCGCGGGACTAGCCTACGAGACCCAGTACTTC
CASSAGLAYETQYF
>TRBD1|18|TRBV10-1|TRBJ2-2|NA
TGCGCCAGCAGTGACGAGGGGGCGGCACCTCCTTACACCGGGGAGCTGTTTTTT
CASSDEGAAPPYTGELFF
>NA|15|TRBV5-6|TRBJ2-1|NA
TGTGCCAGCAGCTCGTTTCCGGGGTATGGCCATGAGCAGTTCTTC
CASSSFPGYGHEQFF
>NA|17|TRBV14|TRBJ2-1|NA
TGTGCCAGCAGCCCCTTGGGGGGTACGTTAACCTACAATGAGCAGTTCTTC
CASSPLGGTLTYNEQFF
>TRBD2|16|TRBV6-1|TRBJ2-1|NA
TGTGCCAGCAGTGCCTCTATTAGCGGGGTGTTCTATGAGCAGTTCTTC
CASSASISGVFYEQFF